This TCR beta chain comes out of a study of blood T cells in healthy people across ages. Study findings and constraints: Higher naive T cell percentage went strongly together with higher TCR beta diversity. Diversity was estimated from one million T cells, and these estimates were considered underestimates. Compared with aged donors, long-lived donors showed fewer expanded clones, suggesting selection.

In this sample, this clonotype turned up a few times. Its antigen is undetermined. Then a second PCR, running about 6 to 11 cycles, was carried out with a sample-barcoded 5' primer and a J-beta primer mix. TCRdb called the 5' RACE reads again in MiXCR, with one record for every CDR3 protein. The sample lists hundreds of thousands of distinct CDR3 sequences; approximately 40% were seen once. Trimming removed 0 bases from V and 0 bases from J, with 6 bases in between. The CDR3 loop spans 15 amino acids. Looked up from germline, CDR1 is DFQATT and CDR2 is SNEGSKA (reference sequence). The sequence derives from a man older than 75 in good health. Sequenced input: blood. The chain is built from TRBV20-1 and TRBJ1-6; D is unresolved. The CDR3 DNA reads TGCAGTGCTAGAGATCAACCCTCCTATAATTCACCCCTCCACTTT. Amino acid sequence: CSARDQPSYNSPLHF.